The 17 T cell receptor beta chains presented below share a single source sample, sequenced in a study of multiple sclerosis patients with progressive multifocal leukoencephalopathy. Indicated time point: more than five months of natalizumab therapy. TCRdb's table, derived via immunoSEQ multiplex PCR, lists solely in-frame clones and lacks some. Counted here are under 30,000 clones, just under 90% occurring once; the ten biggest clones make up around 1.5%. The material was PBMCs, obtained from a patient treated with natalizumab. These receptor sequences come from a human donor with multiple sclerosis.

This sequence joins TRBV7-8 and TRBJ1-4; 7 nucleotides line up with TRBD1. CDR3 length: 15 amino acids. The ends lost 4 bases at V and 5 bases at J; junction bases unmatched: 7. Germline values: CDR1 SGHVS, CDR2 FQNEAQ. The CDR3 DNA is TGTGCCAGCAGCTCCGTGGGACAGCCCAATGAAAAACTGTTTTTT. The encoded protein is CASSSVGQPNEKLFF.

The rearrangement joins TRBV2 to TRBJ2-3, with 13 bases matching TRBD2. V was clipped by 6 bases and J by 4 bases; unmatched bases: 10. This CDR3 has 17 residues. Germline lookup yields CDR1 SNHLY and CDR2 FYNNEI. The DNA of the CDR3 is TGTGCCAGCAGAGACCCGGGACTAGCGGGAAGGTCAGATACGCAGTATTTT. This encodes CASRDPGLAGRSDTQYF.

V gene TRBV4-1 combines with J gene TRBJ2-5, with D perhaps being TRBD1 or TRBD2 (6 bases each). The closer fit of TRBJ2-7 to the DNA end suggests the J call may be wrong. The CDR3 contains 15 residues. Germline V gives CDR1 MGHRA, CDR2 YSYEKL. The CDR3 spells CASSQVLGGKYEQYF. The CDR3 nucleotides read TGCGCCAGCAGCCAAGTTCTCGGGGGCAAGTACGAGCAGTACTTC.

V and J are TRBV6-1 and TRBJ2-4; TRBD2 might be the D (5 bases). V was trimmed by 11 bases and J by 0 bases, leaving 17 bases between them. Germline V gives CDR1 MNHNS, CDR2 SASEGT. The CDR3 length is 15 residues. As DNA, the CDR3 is TGTGCCCCGGGGAAGCAGGTGATAGCCAAAAACATTCAGTACTTC. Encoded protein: CAPGKQVIAKNIQYF.

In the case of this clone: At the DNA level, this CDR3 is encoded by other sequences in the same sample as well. CDR3 loop: CASSDTQGAYNQPQHF. The CDR3 DNA reads TGTGCCAGCAGTGATACCCAGGGGGCCTACAATCAGCCCCAGCATTTT. The chain has TRBV6-1 and TRBJ1-5; 8 bases match TRBD1. The ends lost 3 bases at V and 3 bases at J; junction bases unmatched: 7. Germline assignment: CDR1 MNHNS and CDR2 SASEGT. This CDR3 comprises 16 residues.

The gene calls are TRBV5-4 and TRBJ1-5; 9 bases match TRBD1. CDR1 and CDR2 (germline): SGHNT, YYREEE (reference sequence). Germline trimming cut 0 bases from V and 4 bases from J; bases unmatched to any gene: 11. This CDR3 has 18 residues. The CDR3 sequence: CASSLGGPGTGRNQPQHF. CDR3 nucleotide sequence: TGTGCCAGCAGCTTGGGGGGTCCCGGGACAGGGAGGAATCAGCCCCAGCATTTT.

The CDR3 sequence is CASSLNRAGDQPQHF. For the CDR3, the DNA is TGTGCCAGCAGCCTCAACAGGGCAGGGGATCAGCCCCAGCATTTT. The chain combines TRBV6-5 with TRBJ1-5, with D possibly TRBD1 on 6 matching bases. The CDR3 length is 15 residues. V lost 6 bases to trimming and J lost 5 bases, with 17 bases between them. Germline V CDR1 and CDR2: MNHEY, SVGAGI.

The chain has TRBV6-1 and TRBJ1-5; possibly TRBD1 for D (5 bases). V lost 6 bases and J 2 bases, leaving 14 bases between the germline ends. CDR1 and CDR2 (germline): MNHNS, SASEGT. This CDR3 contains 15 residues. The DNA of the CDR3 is TGTGCCAGCAGGGAGTCAGGGTATGGCAATCAGCCCCAGCATTTT. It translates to CASRESGYGNQPQHF.

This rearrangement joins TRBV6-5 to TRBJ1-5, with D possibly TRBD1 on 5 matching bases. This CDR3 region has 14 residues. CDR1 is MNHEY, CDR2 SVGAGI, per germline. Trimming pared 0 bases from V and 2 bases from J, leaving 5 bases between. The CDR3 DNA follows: TGTGCCAGCAGTTACTCAGGGGGCAATCAGCCCCAGCATTTT. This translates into CASSYSGGNQPQHF.

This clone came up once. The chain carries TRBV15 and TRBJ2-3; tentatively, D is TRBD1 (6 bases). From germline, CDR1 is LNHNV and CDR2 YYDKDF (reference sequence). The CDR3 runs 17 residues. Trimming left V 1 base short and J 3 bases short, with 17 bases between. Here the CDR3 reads CATSRVGGGVGTDTQYF. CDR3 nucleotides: TGTGCCACCAGCAGAGTCGGTGGGGGCGTAGGGACAGATACGCAGTATTTT.

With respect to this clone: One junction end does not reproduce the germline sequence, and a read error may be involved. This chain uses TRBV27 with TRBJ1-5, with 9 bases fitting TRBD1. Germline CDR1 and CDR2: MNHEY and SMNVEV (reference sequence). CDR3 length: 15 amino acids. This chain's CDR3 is CASTLTGTGNQPQHF. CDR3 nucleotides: TGTGCCAGCACTTTAACCGGGACAGGGAATCAGCCCCAGCATTTT.

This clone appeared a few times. The CDR3 sequence is CASSLGNFAEQYF. The CDR3 DNA sequence: TGTGCCAGCAGCTTAGGTAATTTTGCCGAGCAGTACTTC. The chain carries TRBV11-3 and TRBJ2-7; no clear D gene. CDR3 size: 13 residues. Trimming cost V 1 base and J 6 bases, with 10 bases left between them. Per germline, CDR1 SGHNT and CDR2 YENEEA. The whole variable domain, filled in from reference TRBV11-3 and TRBJ2-7, reads EAGVVQSPRYKIIEKKQPVAFWCNPISGHNTLYWYLQNLGQGPELLIRYENEEAVDDSQLPKDRFSAERLKGVDSTLKIQPAELGDSAVYLCASSLGNFAEQYFGPGTRLTVT.

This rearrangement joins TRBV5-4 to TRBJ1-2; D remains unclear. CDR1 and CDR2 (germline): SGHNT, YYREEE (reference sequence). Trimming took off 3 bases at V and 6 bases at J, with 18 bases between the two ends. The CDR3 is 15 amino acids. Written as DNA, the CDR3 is TGTGCCAGCAGCTACCCCAGAGGAGGGTTGGATGGCTACACCTTC. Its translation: CASSYPRGGLDGYTF.

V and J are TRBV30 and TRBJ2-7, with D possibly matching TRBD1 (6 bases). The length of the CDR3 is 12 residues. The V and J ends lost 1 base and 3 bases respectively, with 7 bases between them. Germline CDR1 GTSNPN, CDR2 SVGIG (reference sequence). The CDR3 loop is CAWSAQGYEQYF. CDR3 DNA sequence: TGTGCCTGGAGTGCACAGGGCTACGAGCAGTACTTC.

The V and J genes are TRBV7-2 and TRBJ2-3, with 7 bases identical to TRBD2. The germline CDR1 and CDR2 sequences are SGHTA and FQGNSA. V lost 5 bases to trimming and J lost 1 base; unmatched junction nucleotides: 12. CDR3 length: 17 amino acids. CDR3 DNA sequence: TGTGCCAGCAGCCCTGGGGGAGGGAGAGCGGGCACAGATACGCAGTATTTT. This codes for CASSPGGGRAGTDTQYF.

As DNA, the CDR3 is TGTGCCAGCAGTTTTCGGGCAGGGCATGGCTACACCTTC. This translates into CASSFRAGHGYTF. V is TRBV28 and J is TRBJ1-2; TRBD1 might be the D (5 bases). The germline V gene has CDR1 MDHEN and CDR2 SYDVKM. The CDR3 is 13 residues long. V was shortened by 3 bases and J by 6 bases, with 11 bases between the two germline ends.

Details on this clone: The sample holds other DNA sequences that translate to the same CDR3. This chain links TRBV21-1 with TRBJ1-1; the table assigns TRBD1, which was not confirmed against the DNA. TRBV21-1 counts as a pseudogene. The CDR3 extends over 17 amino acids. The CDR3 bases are TGTGCCAGCAGCAAGGGAGGCGGGACAGGGATCGACACTGAAGCTTTCTTT. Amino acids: CASSKGGGTGIDTEAFF.